This TCR beta chain was obtained from a study of CD8+ T cells in alopecia areata. CDR1 is SGHRS and CDR2 is YFSETQ in the germline V gene. The CDR3 is 15 residues long. V lost 0 bases and J lost 4; bases outside the gene matches: 4. In its sample, this clone was seen once. Isolated RNA was reverse transcribed into cDNA used as the sequencing template. Produced via immunoSEQ multiplex PCR; TCRdb's table is partial and in-frame only. The sample lists 150,000 to 200,000 clones, roughly 66% occurring once. Treatment in this sample: oral pan-JAK inhibitor, 5-10 mg twice daily. This receptor was obtained from a human donor with alopecia areata. Sequencing used CD4+ T cells sorted from blood, obtained at week 24, from a patient treated with tofacitinib. The chain joins TRBV5-1 to TRBJ2-3; TRBD2 aligns across 8 bases. The CDR3 protein is CASSLDGTRADTQYF. The CDR3 DNA reads as TGCGCCAGCAGCTTGGACGGGACTAGAGCAGATACGCAGTATTTT.